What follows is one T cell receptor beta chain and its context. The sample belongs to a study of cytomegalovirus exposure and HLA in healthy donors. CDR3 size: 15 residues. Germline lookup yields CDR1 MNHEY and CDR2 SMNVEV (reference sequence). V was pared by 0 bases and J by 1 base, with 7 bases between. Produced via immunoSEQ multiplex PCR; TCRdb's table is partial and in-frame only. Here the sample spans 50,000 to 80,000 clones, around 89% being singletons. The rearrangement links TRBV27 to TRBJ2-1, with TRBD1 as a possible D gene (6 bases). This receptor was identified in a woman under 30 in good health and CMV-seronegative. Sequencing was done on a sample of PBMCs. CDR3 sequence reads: CASSLSTGSYNEQFF. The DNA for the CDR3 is TGTGCCAGCAGTTTATCAACAGGGTCCTACAATGAGCAGTTCTTC.